These 20 T cell receptor beta chains were sequenced from one sample in a study of shared T cell receptors in the human thymus (dated by TCRdb to the early 2020s). Library generation was performed with the immunoSEQ multiplex PCR assay. This immuneACCESS table, as held by TCRdb, lists in-frame sequences with V and J called but not all clones. Of the missing ones, under half trace to an unresolved V gene in checked studies; the others have no known cause. Counted in this sample were 700,000 to 750,000 clones; approximately 83% of them appeared once. Of the sample, roughly 0.01% falls within the top ten clones. These same data were also listed under a study on human thymus T cells.

The specimen sequenced was thymocytes. The receptors derive from a girl in the first two years of life with a congenital heart defect. Donor details come from another sample of the same person, matched by shared clones.

This sequence joins TRBV18 and TRBJ2-7; 7 nucleotides line up with TRBD2. The CDR3 runs 15 residues. V trimming: 0 bases; J trimming: 3 bases; junction bases outside the gene matches: 5. CDR1 and CDR2 (germline): KGHSH, LQKENI. This chain's CDR3 is CASSPPGAGFYEQYF. CDR3 bases: TGTGCCAGCTCACCACCGGGAGCGGGGTTCTACGAGCAGTACTTC.

The chain joins TRBV4-3 to TRBJ1-1; perhaps TRBD1 as D (5 bases). Looked up from germline, CDR1 is LGHNA and CDR2 is YSLEER. This CDR3 is 14 amino acids long. Trimming took 3 bases from V and 4 from J, leaving 12 bases between them. The CDR3 here is CASSQMGRSTEAFF. CDR3 DNA: TGCGCCAGCAGCCAGATGGGGCGAAGCACTGAAGCTTTCTTT.

The chain links TRBV7-2 to TRBJ2-3, with 11 positions matching TRBD2. Germline V gene lookup returns CDR1 SGHTA and CDR2 FQGNSA. The CDR3 is made up of 17 amino acids. V was pared by 6 bases and J by 1 base, with 9 bases of the junction left unmatched. The CDR3 is CASSGASGGTRTDTQYF. CDR3 sequence (DNA): TGTGCCAGCAGTGGCGCTAGCGGGGGGACTCGCACAGATACGCAGTATTTT.

The V gene is TRBV5-5, the J gene TRBJ2-2; D gene unclear. Germline CDR1 and CDR2: SGHKS and YYEKEE (reference sequence). The V end was cut by 4 bases, the J end by 8 bases, with 9 bases between. There are 12 residues in the CDR3. CDR3 nucleotide sequence: TGTGCCAGCAGCCCGCCTGAGGGGGAGCTGTTTTTT. It translates to CASSPPEGELFF.

The chain links TRBV4-3 to TRBJ2-7; a weak D match, TRBD1 (6 bases). V dropped 1 base and J dropped 3 bases, with 19 bases sitting between them. Germline values: CDR1 LGHNA, CDR2 YSLEER. The CDR3 length is 17 residues. CDR3 sequence: CASSQARNRALVYEQYF. The CDR3 bases are TGCGCCAGCAGCCAAGCGCGAAACAGGGCCCTTGTCTACGAGCAGTACTTC.

In regard to this clone: The DNA is omitted, as the CDR3 cannot be located on it reliably, and the CDR3 follows TCRdb's listing. The CDR3 sequence is CASSIFWRQGDRHGYTF. J is TRBJ1-2 and V is TRBV19; the table gives TRBD1 as D, unverified against the DNA. The germline gives CDR1 LNHDA, CDR2 SQIVND (reference sequence). The CDR3 comprises 17 residues, both ends counted.

This chain links TRBV4-3 with TRBJ2-5, with D maybe TRBD1 (5 bases). The germline V and J ends were trimmed by 0 bases and 4 bases, with 18 bases remaining between them. This CDR3 region has 17 residues. The germline CDR1 and CDR2 sequences are LGHNA and YSLEER. The CDR3 reads CASSQELVRTLVETQYF. The CDR3, as DNA: TGCGCCAGCAGCCAAGAGTTGGTGCGGACATTAGTAGAGACCCAGTACTTC.

The V call is TRBV25-1, the J call TRBJ1-2, with a weak D call TRBD1 (5 bases). This CDR3 spans 14 amino acids. Between the trimmed V and J ends, which lost 4 bases and 7 bases, there was a span of 16 bases. Germline CDR1 reads MGHDK; CDR2 reads SYGVNS. The CDR3 DNA reads as TGTGCCAGCAGTGGGGACTCTCCTGATAGTGGCTACACCTTC. Translating gives CASSGDSPDSGYTF.

The DNA of the CDR3 is TGTGCCAGTAGTCCCCCAAGTTCAGGGGGCGCCGACTATGGCTACACCTTC. It translates to CASSPPSSGGADYGYTF. This chain links TRBV19 with TRBJ1-2; 8 bases align to TRBD1. Per the germline V gene, CDR1 is LNHDA and CDR2 is SQIVND (reference sequence). J was trimmed by 3 bases and V by 5 bases; bases with no gene match: 14. This CDR3 contains 17 residues.

The rearrangement joins TRBV27 to TRBJ1-6; the D is unclear. The ends were cut back, 3 bases at V and 10 bases at J, with 13 bases in the middle. Germline V gene data show CDR1 as MNHEY and CDR2 as SMNVEV (reference sequence). The CDR3 has 14 amino acids. DNA for the CDR3: TGTGCCAGCAGTTTGTCCCGGGGTAGCTCACCCCTCCACTTT. Its translation: CASSLSRGSSPLHF.

J is TRBJ1-4 and V is TRBV14; no clear D gene. Per the germline V gene, CDR1 is SGHDN and CDR2 is FVKESK. The CDR3 runs 12 residues. V was shortened by 5 bases and J by 6 bases, with 7 bases between the two germline ends. CDR3 amino acids: CASSEVDEKLFF. The CDR3 bases are TGTGCCAGCAGCGAGGTCGATGAAAAACTGTTTTTT.

The J gene is TRBJ1-2, the V gene TRBV2; no firm D call. With 6 bases removed from V and 11 bases from J, the gap between germline ends came to 16 bases. This CDR3 has 12 residues. Germline CDR1 SNHLY, CDR2 FYNNEI. The chain's CDR3 is CASRPAGPEYTF. The DNA for the CDR3 is TGTGCCAGCAGGCCGGCGGGTCCCGAGTACACCTTC. The full variable domain, completed using reference TRBV2 and TRBJ1-2, is EPEVTQTPSHQVTQMGQEVILRCVPISNHLYFYWYRQILGQKVEFLVSFYNNEISEKSEIFDDQFSVERPDGSNFTLKIRSTKLEDSAMYFCASRPAGPEYTFGSGTRLTVV.

This sequence joins TRBV29-1 and TRBJ2-3, with D possibly TRBD2 on 5 matching bases. The CDR3 has 12 amino acids. Trimming shortened V by 8 bases and J by 2 bases, and 11 bases separated the two germline ends. Per germline, CDR1 SQVTM and CDR2 ANQGSEA. The CDR3 sequence is CSSRLHTDTQYF. The CDR3 coding sequence is TGCAGCTCAAGACTACACACAGATACGCAGTATTTT.

The chain carries TRBV5-1 and TRBJ2-2; D gene uncertain. The CDR3 has 17 residues. Germline V gives CDR1 SGHRS, CDR2 YFSETQ. The ends were cut back, 5 bases at V and 0 bases at J, with 17 bases in the middle. The CDR3 reads CASRVISINSNTGELFF. Written as DNA, the CDR3 is TGCGCCAGCAGGGTGATTAGCATTAACTCGAACACCGGGGAGCTGTTTTTT.

CDR3 loop: CASSLTGVGEQFF. The CDR3 DNA is TGTGCCAGCAGCTTGACAGGGGTAGGTGAGCAGTTCTTC. V usage is TRBV5-6 and J usage is TRBJ2-1; 7 bases are a match to TRBD1. The J segment lost 9 bases and the V segment lost 1 base, leaving 4 bases of the junction unmatched. There are 13 residues in the CDR3. Germline V gene data show CDR1 as SGHDT and CDR2 as YYEEEE. Combining the CDR3 with reference TRBV5-6 and TRBJ2-1 gives the whole variable domain DAGVTQSPTHLIKTRGQQVTLRCSPKSGHDTVSWYQQALGQGPQFIFQYYEEEERQRGNFPDRFSGHQFPNYSSELNVNALLLGDSALYLCASSLTGVGEQFFGPGTRLTVL.

V usage is TRBV13 and J usage is TRBJ2-5; 10 nucleotides align to TRBD1. V shed 5 bases and J 5 bases; nucleotides not matched to a gene: 14. Germline loops: CDR1 PRHDT, CDR2 FYEKMQ (reference sequence). This CDR3 has 17 residues. CDR3 sequence (DNA): TGTGCCAGCAGCCCGCGACAGGGGGCGGGTGGGGTTGAGACCCAGTACTTC. It yields the protein CASSPRQGAGGVETQYF.

The V gene is TRBV28, the J gene TRBJ1-1, with TRBD1 as a possible D gene (5 bases). CDR1 and CDR2 (germline): MDHEN, SYDVKM. V lost 5 bases and J 0 bases, leaving 13 bases between the germline ends. This CDR3 has 15 residues. CDR3 in DNA: TGTGCCAGCAGTGTACGACAGAACATGAACACTGAAGCTTTCTTT. This translates into CASSVRQNMNTEAFF.

This chain joins TRBV10-1 and TRBJ2-1; D is unclear. Trimming cost V 6 bases and J 0 bases, with 6 bases left between them. This CDR3 has 13 residues. Per germline, CDR1 WNHNN and CDR2 SYGVQD (reference sequence). CDR3 sequence (DNA): TGCGCCAGCAGCCCGAGCTCCTACAATGAGCAGTTCTTC. It translates to CASSPSSYNEQFF.

The V call is TRBV4-3, the J call TRBJ2-3, with 7 bases identical to TRBD1. Unmatched junction bases numbered 4, after V lost 2 bases and J lost 2 bases. CDR3 length: 15 amino acids. CDR1 LGHNA and CDR2 YSLEER come from the germline V gene. CDR3 loop: CASSQRQGFTDTQYF. The CDR3 nucleotides are TGCGCCAGCAGCCAAAGACAGGGATTCACAGATACGCAGTATTTT.

A single count supports this clone. The J gene is TRBJ1-1, the V gene TRBV6-1; 7 bases map to TRBD1. CDR3 length equals 14 residues. Germline lookup yields CDR1 MNHNS and CDR2 SASEGT. V gave up 2 bases and J gave up 4 bases; unmatched junction bases: 4. Here the CDR3 DNA reads TGTGCCAGCAGTGAAATTAACAGGGGCACTGAAGCTTTCTTT. Protein: CASSEINRGTEAFF.